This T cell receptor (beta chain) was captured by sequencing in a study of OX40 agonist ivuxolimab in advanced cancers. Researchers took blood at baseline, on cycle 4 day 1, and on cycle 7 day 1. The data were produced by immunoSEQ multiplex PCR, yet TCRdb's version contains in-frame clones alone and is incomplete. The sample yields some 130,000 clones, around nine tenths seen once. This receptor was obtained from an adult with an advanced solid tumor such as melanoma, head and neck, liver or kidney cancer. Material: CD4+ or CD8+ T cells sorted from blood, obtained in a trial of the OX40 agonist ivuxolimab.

The CDR3 spells CASSLDGAYGYTF. Written as DNA, the CDR3 is TGTGCCAGCAGCTTAGACGGGGCATATGGCTACACCTTC. The rearrangement uses TRBV7-9 and TRBJ1-2; tentative D call: TRBD1 (5 bases). Trimming shortened V by 1 base and J by 5 bases, and 8 bases separated the two germline ends. Per the germline V gene, CDR1 is SEHNR and CDR2 is FQNEAQ (reference sequence). This CDR3 has 13 residues. The variable domain in full, with the rest retrieved from reference TRBV7-9 and TRBJ1-2, is DTGVSQNPRHKITKRGQNVTFRCDPISEHNRLYWYRQTLGQGPEFLTYFQNEAQLEKSRLLSDRFSAERPKGSFSTLEIQRTEQGDSAMYLCASSLDGAYGYTFGSGTRLTVV.